These 21 T cell receptor beta chains were sequenced from one sample in a study of CD4 T cells in relation to SARS-CoV-2 and coronaviruses (dated by TCRdb to about 2021). The library relied on the immunoSEQ multiplex PCR assay. The immuneACCESS repertoire file appears here via TCRdb, limited to in-frame rearrangements. These files lack a portion of the clones; in checked studies, under half of the deficit traces to unresolved V genes, and the cause of the others is not known. In all, the sample holds 20,000 or so clones, and roughly 70% of those were seen once. The ten largest clones take up 19% of the sample. CD4+ T cells from unexposed donors were collected before the COVID-19 pandemic (2011-2018). After less than 13 days of culture, CD4+ T cells were isolated with the EasySep CD4+ T cell isolation kit. What these receptors recognize is not known. The sample consisted of CD4+ T cells from PBMCs, cultured in vitro. These receptors were collected from a human donor in good health.

V is TRBV19 and J is TRBJ1-5, with D perhaps TRBD1 (6 bases). The CDR3 spans 14 residues. Per germline, CDR1 LNHDA and CDR2 SQIVND (reference sequence). Trimming pared 1 base from V and 4 bases from J, leaving 8 bases between. The CDR3, as DNA: TGTGCCAGTAGTATAGCGGGACAAAATCAGCCCCAGCATTTT. Encoded protein: CASSIAGQNQPQHF.

The chain carries TRBV2 and TRBJ1-6; 7 positions match TRBD1. Germline-derived CDR1 and CDR2 are SNHLY and FYNNEI. The CDR3 covers 15 residues. V was pared by 4 bases and J by 10 bases, with 10 bases of the junction left unmatched. CDR3 in amino acids: CASSVDRAAGSPLHF. DNA of the CDR3: TGTGCCAGCAGTGTAGACAGGGCAGCTGGCTCACCCCTCCACTTT.

As regards this clone: A junction end diverges from the germline sequence, so it may reflect a read error. CDR3 in DNA: TGTGCCAGCAGCGTAGCGACAGGGAGCTCCTACGAGCAGTACTTC. It specifies CASSVATGSSYEQYF. The V gene is TRBV7-2, the J gene TRBJ2-7; 7 nucleotides match TRBD1. CDR3 length: 15 residues. Germline V gives CDR1 SGHTA, CDR2 FQGNSA.

This chain links TRBV3-1 (or the pseudogene TRBV3-2) with TRBJ1-1; D is unclear. The ends were cut back, 0 bases at V and 11 bases at J, with 13 bases in the middle. The CDR3 length is 13 residues. The germline V gene encodes CDR1 LGHDT and CDR2 YNNKEL (reference sequence). CDR3 in DNA: TGTGCCAGCAGCCAAGATGGAACACCTGGGGCTTTCTTT. It is translated as CASSQDGTPGAFF.

This clone was seen just once. J is TRBJ1-3 and V is TRBV7-2, with 7 bases that match TRBD1. Germline loops: CDR1 SGHTA, CDR2 FQGNSA. The CDR3 runs to 13 residues. Unmatched junction bases numbered 7, after V lost 5 bases and J lost 9 bases. This CDR3 reads CASSPYRGSTIYF. CDR3 in DNA: TGTGCCAGCAGCCCATACAGGGGCAGCACCATATATTTT. Full variable domain (missing parts from reference TRBV7-2 and TRBJ1-3): GAGVSQSPSNKVTEKGKDVELRCDPISGHTALYWYRQSLGQGLEFLIYFQGNSAPDKSGLPSDRFSAERTGGSVSTLTIQRTQQEDSAVYLCASSPYRGSTIYFGEGSWLTVV.

This clone occurred once. The chain carries TRBV11-2 and TRBJ2-5, with D unclear. V was shortened by 5 bases and J by 1 base, with 2 bases between the two germline ends. Germline assignment: CDR1 SGHAT and CDR2 FQNNGV. The CDR3 contains 11 residues. CDR3: CASSLQETQYF. The DNA of the CDR3 is TGTGCCAGCAGCCTCCAAGAGACCCAGTACTTC.

The chain carries TRBV6-1 and TRBJ2-7; D unclear. The V end lost 2 bases, the J end lost 4 bases, and 3 bases lay between the germline ends. The germline V gene has CDR1 MNHNS and CDR2 SASEGT. CDR3 length equals 11 residues. The CDR3 nucleotides read TGTGCCAGCAGTGAATTTTACGAGCAGTACTTC. Its translation: CASSEFYEQYF.

V usage is TRBV6-2 or TRBV6-3 and J usage is TRBJ1-5; 9 nucleotides match TRBD1. Germline V lookup: CDR1 MNHEY, CDR2 SVGEGT. CDR3 length equals 15 residues. With 4 bases clipped from V and 10 bases from J, the junction kept 11 bases outside the gene matches. The chain's CDR3 is CASSSLDRGVGPQHF. The CDR3 region has the DNA TGTGCCAGCAGTTCCTTGGACAGGGGAGTCGGTCCCCAGCATTTT.

The DNA of the CDR3 is TGTGCCAGCAGCTTGGCAGGGGGCGGAGGCTACACCTTC. It translates to CASSLAGGGGYTF. The chain has TRBV5-6 and TRBJ1-2; 8 bases fit TRBD1. The germline gives CDR1 SGHDT, CDR2 YYEEEE. Germline trimming cut 0 bases from V and 8 bases from J; bases unmatched to any gene: 3. This CDR3 is built from 13 residues.

The chain carries TRBV10-3 and TRBJ1-1; 8 nucleotides line up with TRBD1. The CDR3 runs to 14 residues. Germline lookup yields CDR1 ENHRY and CDR2 SYGVKD. Germline trimming cut 4 bases from V and 2 bases from J; bases unmatched to any gene: 3. In nucleotides, the CDR3 is TGTGCCATCAGTGGGACAGGGCAAAACACTGAAGCTTTCTTT. It is translated as CAISGTGQNTEAFF.

This sequence joins TRBV2 and TRBJ1-1, with a tentative D call TRBD1 (5 bases). The CDR3 covers 16 residues. The germline V gene has CDR1 SNHLY and CDR2 FYNNEI. Trimming left V 2 bases short and J 1 base short, with 14 bases between. Here the CDR3 reads CASSESRGHPNTEAFF. The CDR3 DNA follows: TGTGCCAGCAGTGAAAGCAGAGGACACCCGAACACTGAAGCTTTCTTT.

This chain links TRBV27 with TRBJ1-1, with a possible D match to TRBD1 (5 bases). V lost 3 bases, J lost 4 bases, and 15 bases lay in between. This CDR3 has 15 residues. CDR1 is MNHEY and CDR2 is SMNVEV in the germline V gene (reference sequence). CDR3 amino acids: CASSFRLGGATEAFF. In DNA, the CDR3 is TGTGCCAGCAGTTTTCGTCTCGGGGGTGCCACTGAAGCTTTCTTT.

J is TRBJ2-5 and V is TRBV3-1 (or the pseudogene TRBV3-2); 10 bases line up with TRBD2. The V and J ends lost 1 base and 5 bases, in that order; junction bases with no gene match: 10. CDR1 and CDR2 (germline): LGHDT, YNNKEL (reference sequence). This CDR3 is 17 amino acids long. CDR3 in amino acids: CASSQGGLAGVGETQYF. Written as DNA, the CDR3 is TGTGCCAGCAGCCAAGGCGGGCTAGCGGGAGTAGGTGAGACCCAGTACTTC.

The rearrangement joins TRBV5-4 to TRBJ2-7, with TRBD1 matching 8 bases. The CDR3 is made up of 14 amino acids. Germline V gene data show CDR1 as SGHNT and CDR2 as YYREEE (reference sequence). With V trimmed by 4 bases and J by 2 bases, 5 bases remained unmatched. As DNA, the CDR3 is TGTGCCAGCAGCCTGAGACAGGGGACCTACGAGCAGTACTTC. This translates into CASSLRQGTYEQYF.

In its sample, this clone was seen a few times. The rearrangement links TRBV6-2 or TRBV6-3 to TRBJ2-3, with 10 bases lining up with TRBD2. V lost 4 bases to trimming and J lost 7 bases; unmatched junction nucleotides: 5. CDR1 is MNHEY and CDR2 is SVGEGT in the germline V gene. The CDR3 spans 14 residues. The CDR3 region has the DNA TGTGCCAGCAGTTCCAGCGGGGGGGGAAATACGCAGTATTTT. Amino acid sequence: CASSSSGGGNTQYF.

This chain joins TRBV19 and TRBJ1-1; the D gene is possibly TRBD1 (6 bases). The CDR3 covers 14 residues. Trimming shortened V by 5 bases and J by 0 bases, and 10 bases separated the two germline ends. Germline CDR1 is LNHDA and CDR2 is SQIVND (reference sequence). The CDR3 sequence: CASSPRGVNTEAFF. DNA for the CDR3: TGTGCCAGTAGTCCTAGGGGGGTGAACACTGAAGCTTTCTTT.

V is TRBV19 and J is TRBJ1-1, with TRBD1 matching 7 bases. V lost 6 bases and J lost 3; bases outside the gene matches: 10. The CDR3 has 15 amino acids. The germline gives CDR1 LNHDA, CDR2 SQIVND (reference sequence). The DNA of the CDR3 is TGTGCCAGTAGAGAAACAGGGGCGAGACACACTGAAGCTTTCTTT. Protein sequence: CASRETGARHTEAFF.

V gene TRBV18 combines with J gene TRBJ1-1; D is unresolved. Trimming stripped 3 bases from V and 2 bases from J, with 10 bases between. The CDR3 spans 14 residues. Germline CDR1 KGHSH, CDR2 LQKENI. The CDR3 reads CASSPRNQNTEAFF. DNA for the CDR3: TGTGCCAGCTCACCGCGAAACCAAAACACTGAAGCTTTCTTT.

The V and J genes are TRBV18 and TRBJ2-7, with TRBD2 matching 10 bases. The CDR3 spans 14 residues. The germline CDR1 and CDR2 sequences are KGHSH and LQKENI. The ends lost 3 bases at V and 2 bases at J; junction bases unmatched: 1. CDR3 coding DNA: TGTGCCAGCTCACCTAGCGGGGGGCCCTACGAGCAGTACTTC. Its translation: CASSPSGGPYEQYF.

J is TRBJ2-7 and V is TRBV5-1, with D perhaps matching TRBD1 (6 bases). The V gene lost 4 bases and the J gene lost 3 bases, with 14 bases spanning the gap. The CDR3 loop spans 14 amino acids. Germline CDR1 reads SGHRS; CDR2 reads YFSETQ. The CDR3 region has the DNA TGCGCCAGCAGCCCACGCCAGGGGAGCTACGAGCAGTACTTC. It encodes CASSPRQGSYEQYF. The variable domain in full, with the rest retrieved from reference TRBV5-1 and TRBJ2-7, is KAGVTQTPRYLIKTRGQQVTLSCSPISGHRSVSWYQQTPGQGLQFLFEYFSETQRNKGNFPGRFSGRQFSNSRSEMNVSTLELGDSALYLCASSPRQGSYEQYFGPGTRLTVT.

The CDR3 sequence is CASSPGPSELEKLFF. As DNA, the CDR3 is TGCGCCAGCAGCCCCGGGCCATCGGAGCTCGAAAAACTGTTTTTT. The chain joins TRBV4-3 to TRBJ1-4; no clear D. This CDR3 has 15 amino acids. CDR1 is LGHNA, CDR2 YSLEER, per germline. V dropped 4 bases and J dropped 8 bases, with 17 bases sitting between them.